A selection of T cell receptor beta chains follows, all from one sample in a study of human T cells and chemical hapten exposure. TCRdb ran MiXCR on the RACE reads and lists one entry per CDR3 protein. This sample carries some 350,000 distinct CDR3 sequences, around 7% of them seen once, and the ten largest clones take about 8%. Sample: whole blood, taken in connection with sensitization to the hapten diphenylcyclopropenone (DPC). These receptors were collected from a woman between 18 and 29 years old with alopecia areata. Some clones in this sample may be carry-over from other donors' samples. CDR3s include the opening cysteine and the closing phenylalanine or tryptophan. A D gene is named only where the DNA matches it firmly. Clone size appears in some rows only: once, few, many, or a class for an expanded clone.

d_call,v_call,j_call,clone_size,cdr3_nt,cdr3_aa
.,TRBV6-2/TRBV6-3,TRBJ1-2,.,TGTGCCAGCAGTTTGCGGACCGCACAGGCTTATGGCTACACCTTC,CASSLRTAQAYGYTF
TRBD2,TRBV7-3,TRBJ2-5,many,TGTGCCAGCAGCGCGAGCGGGGGCGCCCAAGAGACCCAGTACTTC,CASSASGGAQETQYF
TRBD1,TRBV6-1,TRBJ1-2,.,TGTGCCAGCAGGGAGGACAGGGAGCACTACACCTTC,CASREDREHYTF
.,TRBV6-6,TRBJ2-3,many,TGTGCCAGCAGTTATTACCTAGCACAATCCACAGATACGCAGTATTTT,CASSYYLAQSTDTQYF
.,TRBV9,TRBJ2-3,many,TGTGCCAGCAGCGTAGTTCAAGATACGCAGTATTTT,CASSVVQDTQYF
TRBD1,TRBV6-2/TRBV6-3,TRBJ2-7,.,TGTGCCACGGGACAGGGGGCCTACGAGCAGTACTTC,CATGQGAYEQYF
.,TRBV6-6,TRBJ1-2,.,TGTGCCAGCAGTACCGGGACGGATCCGCCCTATGGCTACACCTTC,CASSTGTDPPYGYTF
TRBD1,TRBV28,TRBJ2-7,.,TGTGCCAGCAGTTTCCAGACCGGGACAGGGATCGAGCAGTACTTC,CASSFQTGTGIEQYF
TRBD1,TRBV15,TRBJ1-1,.,TGTGCCACCAGCAGAGTTTCAGGGGGGAGTAACACTGAAGCTTTCTTT,CATSRVSGGSNTEAFF
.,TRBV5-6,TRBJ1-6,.,TGTGCCAGCAGCCTGACCGGGGGGGCCTATAATTCACCCCTCCACTTT,CASSLTGGAYNSPLHF
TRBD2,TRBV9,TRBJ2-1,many,TGTGCCAGCAGCGTAGGGCTAGCGGGGGCCAATGAGCAGTTCTTC,CASSVGLAGANEQFF
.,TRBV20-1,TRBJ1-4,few,TGCAGTGCACCTAAGACAGGACATAATGAAAAACTGTTTTTT,CSAPKTGHNEKLFF
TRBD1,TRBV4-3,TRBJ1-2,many,TGCGCCAGCAGCCACGAACCGGGACAGGGGACCTATGGCTACACCTTC,CASSHEPGQGTYGYTF
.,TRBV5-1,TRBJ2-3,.,TGCGCCAGCAGCTTCTCACGCACAGATACGCAGTATTTT,CASSFSRTDTQYF